This entry lists 10 T cell receptor beta chains sequenced from one sample in a study of T-cell memory formation after mild COVID-19. TCRdb ran MiXCR on the 5' RACE reads and lists one entry per CDR3 protein. Of around 50,000 distinct CDR3 sequences listed, 27% are singletons. The specimen was PBMCs or a T cell subset sorted from them (not recorded which). All receptors derive from a young man who had mild COVID-19 (a few samples of this study predate the infection). Cell type and time point are not known.

This clonotype was counted only a few times. This chain uses TRBV7-9 with TRBJ2-3; D possibly matches TRBD1 or TRBD2 (6 bases each). This CDR3 has 18 residues. The germline V gene encodes CDR1 SEHNR and CDR2 FQNEAQ (reference sequence). The V end was cut by 5 bases, the J end by 0 bases, with 21 bases between. CDR3 coding DNA: TGTGCCAGCAGCCCTAGCGATCTTTCGGACAGAAGCACAGATACGCAGTATTTT. Amino acid sequence: CASSPSDLSDRSTDTQYF.

The gene calls are TRBV20-1 and TRBJ2-3; either TRBD1 or TRBD2 may fit D (5 bases each). The CDR3 contains 14 residues. V lost 0 bases and J 6 bases, leaving 13 bases between the germline ends. Germline CDR1 is DFQATT and CDR2 is SNEGSKA (reference sequence). CDR3 region: CSARDSGRPDTQYF. CDR3 DNA sequence: TGCAGTGCTAGAGATTCGGGGCGCCCGGATACGCAGTATTTT.

This clonotype occurred a few times. The chain combines TRBV9 with TRBJ2-3; maybe TRBD2 (7 bases). The CDR3 sequence is 16 residues long. Germline assignment: CDR1 SGDLS and CDR2 YYNGEE. V lost 3 bases and J 1 base, leaving 15 bases between the germline ends. Here the CDR3 reads CASSAPGGLGTDTQYF. DNA for the CDR3: TGTGCCAGCAGCGCTCCGGGGGGCCTGGGCACAGATACGCAGTATTTT.

The chain has TRBV4-1 and TRBJ2-2; the match to TRBD2 covers 9 bases. This CDR3 region has 19 residues. In germline, CDR1 is MGHRA, CDR2 YSYEKL. V lost 3 bases to trimming and J lost 7 bases; unmatched junction nucleotides: 18. CDR3 region: CASSHPPLAGGPSVGELFF. CDR3 nucleotides: TGCGCCAGCAGCCACCCCCCCTTGGCGGGGGGGCCCAGTGTCGGGGAGCTGTTTTTT.

Only a few counts were recorded for this clonotype. This sequence joins TRBV12-3 or TRBV12-4 and TRBJ2-1; D is perhaps TRBD2 (6 bases). The ends were cut back, 5 bases at V and 1 base at J, with 12 bases in the middle. The CDR3 covers 15 residues. The CDR3 bases are TGTGCCAGCAGTGCCAACCGGGGGTCCTACAATGAGCAGTTCTTC. It translates to CASSANRGSYNEQFF.

This clonotype was picked up many times. This chain uses TRBV12-3 or TRBV12-4 with TRBJ1-1; 10 bases fit TRBD1. J gave up 5 bases and V 6 bases, and 6 bases lay outside the gene matches. The CDR3 totals 14 residues. The CDR3 region has the DNA TGTGCCAGCAGCAGAGACAGGGGGCTGACTGAAGCTTTCTTT. This translates into CASSRDRGLTEAFF.

The genes are TRBV12-5 and TRBJ2-3; 7 nucleotides align to TRBD1. This CDR3 has 14 amino acids. Germline CDR1 is LGHNT and CDR2 is FRNRAP. Trimming at V came to 5 bases and at J to 6 bases, leaving 8 bases not matched to a gene. CDR3 nucleotides: TGTGCTAGTGGTCCGGAGAGGGGGCGGGATACGCAGTATTTT. It codes for CASGPERGRDTQYF.

The gene calls are TRBV27 and TRBJ2-6, with TRBD2 identical over 7 bases. This CDR3 comprises 16 residues. V lost 2 bases, J lost 2 bases, and 3 bases stayed unmatched. Germline lookup yields CDR1 MNHEY and CDR2 SMNVEV (reference sequence). CDR3 sequence (DNA): TGTGCCAGCAGTTTAGGTGGGGGGGCTGGGGCCAACGTCCTGACTTTC. It specifies CASSLGGGAGANVLTF.

The table lists this clonotype with a few counts. This sequence joins TRBV20-1 and TRBJ2-1; 7 nucleotides align to TRBD1. The CDR3 is 15 amino acids. The V gene end was trimmed by 0 bases and the J gene end by 9 bases; junction bases not matched to a gene: 11. Germline CDR1 and CDR2: DFQATT and SNEGSKA (reference sequence). In DNA form, the CDR3 reads TGCAGTGCTAGAGATGAGGGGGCTACCGGTAGTGAGCAGTTCTTC. This gives the protein CSARDEGATGSEQFF.

The chain combines TRBV4-1 with TRBJ2-7; 8 bases are a match to TRBD1. Trimming took 1 base from V and 12 from J; bases not matched to a gene: 8. CDR3 size: 13 residues. CDR1 and CDR2 (germline): MGHRA, YSYEKL. CDR3 amino acids: CASSQAQGAFPYF. CDR3 DNA sequence: TGCGCCAGCAGCCAAGCCCAGGGGGCTTTTCCGTACTTC.